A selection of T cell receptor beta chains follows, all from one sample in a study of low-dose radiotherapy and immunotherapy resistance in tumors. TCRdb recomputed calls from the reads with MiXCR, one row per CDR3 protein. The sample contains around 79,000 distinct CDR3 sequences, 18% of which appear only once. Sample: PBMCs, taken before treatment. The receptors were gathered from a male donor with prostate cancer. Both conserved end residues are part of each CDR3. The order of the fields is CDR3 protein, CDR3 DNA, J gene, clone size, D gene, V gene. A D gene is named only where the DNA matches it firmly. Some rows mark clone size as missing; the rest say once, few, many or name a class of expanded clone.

CDR3 protein: CASSLDDGRVGPQHF; CDR3 DNA: TGTGCCAGCAGCTTAGACGACGGGAGGGTAGGGCCCCAGCATTTT; J gene: TRBJ1-5; clone size: few; D gene: -; V gene: TRBV7-9
CDR3 protein: CASSESGSGELFF; CDR3 DNA: TGCGCCAGCAGTGAGTCAGGGAGCGGGGAGCTGTTTTTT; J gene: TRBJ2-2; clone size: many; D gene: -; V gene: TRBV10-2
CDR3 protein: CASGQGASYEQYF; CDR3 DNA: TGTGCCAGCGGACAGGGGGCCTCCTACGAGCAGTACTTC; J gene: TRBJ2-7; clone size: many; D gene: TRBD1; V gene: TRBV2
CDR3 protein: CASSFEGTTQYF; CDR3 DNA: TGTGCCAGCAGCTTTGAGGGTACTACGCAGTATTTT; J gene: TRBJ2-3; clone size: many; D gene: -; V gene: TRBV7-3
CDR3 protein: CASRPGGTGGYTDTQYF; CDR3 DNA: TGTGCCAGCAGACCCGGGGGGACAGGGGGTTACACAGATACGCAGTATTTT; J gene: TRBJ2-3; clone size: -; D gene: TRBD1; V gene: TRBV6-6
CDR3 protein: CSARGRRDRVSDTQYF; CDR3 DNA: TGCAGTGCTAGAGGCAGAAGGGACAGGGTCTCAGATACGCAGTATTTT; J gene: TRBJ2-3; clone size: many; D gene: TRBD1; V gene: TRBV20-1
CDR3 protein: CASSVVCGTSAQKLEQYF; CDR3 DNA: TGTGCCAGCAGCGTAGTGTGTGGGACTAGCGCCCAGAAACTCGAGCAGTACTTC; J gene: TRBJ2-7; clone size: -; D gene: TRBD2; V gene: TRBV9
CDR3 protein: CASRGGGADYGYTF; CDR3 DNA: TGTGCCAGCAGAGGAGGGGGCGCAGACTATGGCTACACCTTC; J gene: TRBJ1-2; clone size: many; D gene: TRBD1; V gene: TRBV6-2/TRBV6-3
CDR3 protein: CATSRGGASGSFGETQYF; CDR3 DNA: TGTGCCACCAGCAGAGGTGGGGCTAGCGGGAGTTTTGGGGAGACCCAGTACTTC; J gene: TRBJ2-5; clone size: many; D gene: TRBD2; V gene: TRBV15
CDR3 protein: CASSPEGGELFF; CDR3 DNA: TGTGCCAGCAGCCCTGAGGGGGGGGAGCTGTTTTTT; J gene: TRBJ2-2; clone size: many; D gene: -; V gene: TRBV7-6
CDR3 protein: CASSLDGGGYTF; CDR3 DNA: TGTGCCAGCAGCCTGGACGGCGGGGGCTACACCTTC; J gene: TRBJ1-2; clone size: many; D gene: -; V gene: TRBV3-1
CDR3 protein: CASSTKGTELYNEQFF; CDR3 DNA: TGTGCCAGCAGCACCAAGGGGACAGAGCTCTACAATGAGCAGTTCTTC; J gene: TRBJ2-1; clone size: many; D gene: TRBD1; V gene: TRBV11-2
CDR3 protein: CASSRLGQGNEQYF; CDR3 DNA: TGTGCCAGCAGCCGTCTGGGACAGGGAAACGAGCAGTACTTC; J gene: TRBJ2-7; clone size: many; D gene: TRBD1; V gene: TRBV11-2
CDR3 protein: CASSHHRSNQPQHF; CDR3 DNA: TGTGCCAGCAGCCACCACCGTAGCAATCAGCCCCAGCATTTT; J gene: TRBJ1-5; clone size: many; D gene: -; V gene: TRBV16
CDR3 protein: CASSYPSFSKELYTEAFF; CDR3 DNA: TGTGCCAGCAGTTACCCATCCTTCTCAAAGGAGTTATATACTGAAGCTTTCTTT; J gene: TRBJ1-1; clone size: many; D gene: -; V gene: TRBV6-6
CDR3 protein: CASSGDSNEQFF; CDR3 DNA: TGTGCCAGCAGCGGGGACAGTAATGAGCAGTTCTTC; J gene: TRBJ2-1; clone size: -; D gene: TRBD1; V gene: TRBV9
CDR3 protein: CAISGWEGDNEQFF; CDR3 DNA: TGTGCCATCAGTGGGTGGGAGGGCGATAATGAGCAGTTCTTC; J gene: TRBJ2-1; clone size: many; D gene: TRBD2; V gene: TRBV10-3
CDR3 protein: CASSEFGVDGGEQFF; CDR3 DNA: TGTGCCAGCAGTGAATTCGGGGTGGATGGAGGTGAGCAGTTCTTC; J gene: TRBJ2-1; clone size: many; D gene: -; V gene: TRBV2
CDR3 protein: CASSLSPRGSGEKLFF; CDR3 DNA: TGCGCCAGCAGCTTGAGCCCGAGGGGGTCGGGTGAAAAACTGTTTTTT; J gene: TRBJ1-4; clone size: many; D gene: -; V gene: TRBV5-1
CDR3 protein: CARIEQYF; CDR3 DNA: TGTGCCAGGATTGAGCAGTACTTC; J gene: TRBJ2-7; clone size: many; D gene: -; V gene: TRBV5-3
CDR3 protein: CAGSVDRRWQETQYF; CDR3 DNA: TGTGCAGGCAGTGTGGACCGTCGGTGGCAAGAGACCCAGTACTTC; J gene: TRBJ2-5; clone size: -; D gene: -; V gene: TRBV6-1
CDR3 protein: CASSSPTGWSQYF; CDR3 DNA: TGTGCCAGCAGTTCCCCTACCGGCTGGTCTCAGTATTTT; J gene: TRBJ2-3; clone size: many; D gene: -; V gene: TRBV12-3/TRBV12-4
CDR3 protein: CASSRRRTDYEQYF; CDR3 DNA: TGTGCCAGCAGCCGCCGCCGGACAGACTACGAGCAGTACTTC; J gene: TRBJ2-7; clone size: -; D gene: -; V gene: TRBV3-1
CDR3 protein: CASSQEGGATNTGELFF; CDR3 DNA: TGTGCCAGCAGCCAAGAGGGGGGGGCTACGAACACCGGGGAGCTGTTTTTT; J gene: TRBJ2-2; clone size: many; D gene: -; V gene: TRBV3-1
CDR3 protein: CASSVDVQYGEQYF; CDR3 DNA: TGTGCCAGCAGCGTAGACGTGCAGTACGGCGAGCAGTACTTC; J gene: TRBJ2-7; clone size: many; D gene: -; V gene: TRBV9
CDR3 protein: CSVEGQGVGTYNEQFF; CDR3 DNA: TGCAGCGTTGAGGGACAGGGGGTTGGGACCTACAATGAGCAGTTCTTC; J gene: TRBJ2-1; clone size: medium-sized; D gene: TRBD1; V gene: TRBV29-1
CDR3 protein: CSVTGSMNTEAFF; CDR3 DNA: TGCAGCGTGACAGGATCCATGAACACTGAAGCTTTCTTT; J gene: TRBJ1-1; clone size: many; D gene: -; V gene: TRBV29-1
CDR3 protein: CASSLAPTESLSEQYF; CDR3 DNA: TGCGCCAGCAGCTTGGCACCTACAGAATCCCTCTCCGAGCAGTACTTC; J gene: TRBJ2-7; clone size: many; D gene: -; V gene: TRBV5-1
CDR3 protein: CASSQGAVFANYGYTF; CDR3 DNA: TGTGCCAGCAGCCAAGGGGCAGTTTTCGCAAACTATGGCTACACCTTC; J gene: TRBJ1-2; clone size: many; D gene: -; V gene: TRBV7-6
CDR3 protein: CASSLDFGASNQPQHF; CDR3 DNA: TGTGCCAGCAGCTTAGATTTCGGGGCTAGCAATCAGCCCCAGCATTTT; J gene: TRBJ1-5; clone size: many; D gene: -; V gene: TRBV7-2
CDR3 protein: CASSPGSIQQTQYF; CDR3 DNA: TGTGCCAGCAGCCCCGGGTCAATCCAACAGACCCAGTACTTC; J gene: TRBJ2-5; clone size: many; D gene: -; V gene: TRBV6-6
CDR3 protein: CASSPEYHYGYTF; CDR3 DNA: TGTGCCAGCTCACCAGAGTATCACTATGGCTACACCTTC; J gene: TRBJ1-2; clone size: many; D gene: -; V gene: TRBV18
CDR3 protein: CASSGGRATDTQYF; CDR3 DNA: TGTGCCAGCAGTGGAGGGAGGGCCACAGATACGCAGTATTTT; J gene: TRBJ2-3; clone size: many; D gene: TRBD2; V gene: TRBV6-5
CDR3 protein: CTSSQDNPTRSYNEQFF; CDR3 DNA: TGCACCAGCAGCCAAGATAACCCAACCAGATCCTACAATGAGCAGTTCTTC; J gene: TRBJ2-1; clone size: many; D gene: -; V gene: TRBV1
CDR3 protein: CASSLGGTYEQYF; CDR3 DNA: TGTGCCAGCAGCTTAGGGGGGACCTACGAGCAGTACTTC; J gene: TRBJ2-7; clone size: many; D gene: -; V gene: TRBV11-3
CDR3 protein: CASSQEATSQIQYF; CDR3 DNA: TGTGCCAGCAGCCAAGAGGCCACTAGCCAGATTCAGTACTTC; J gene: TRBJ2-4; clone size: many; D gene: -; V gene: TRBV4-2
CDR3 protein: CASSYSVFLTGPLAKNIQYF; CDR3 DNA: TGTGCCAGCAGTTACTCGGTTTTCCTGACAGGGCCTCTAGCCAAAAACATTCAGTACTTC; J gene: TRBJ2-4; clone size: many; D gene: TRBD1; V gene: TRBV6-5